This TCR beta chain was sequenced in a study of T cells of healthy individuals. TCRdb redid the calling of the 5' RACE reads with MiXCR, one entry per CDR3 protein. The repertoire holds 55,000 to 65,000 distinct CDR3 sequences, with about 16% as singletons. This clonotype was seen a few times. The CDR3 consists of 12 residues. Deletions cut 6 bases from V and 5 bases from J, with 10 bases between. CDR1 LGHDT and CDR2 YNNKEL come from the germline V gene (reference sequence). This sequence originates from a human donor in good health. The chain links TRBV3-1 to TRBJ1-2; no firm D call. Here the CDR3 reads CASSRDPYGYTF. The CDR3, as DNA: TGTGCCAGCAGTCGAGACCCTTATGGCTACACCTTC.